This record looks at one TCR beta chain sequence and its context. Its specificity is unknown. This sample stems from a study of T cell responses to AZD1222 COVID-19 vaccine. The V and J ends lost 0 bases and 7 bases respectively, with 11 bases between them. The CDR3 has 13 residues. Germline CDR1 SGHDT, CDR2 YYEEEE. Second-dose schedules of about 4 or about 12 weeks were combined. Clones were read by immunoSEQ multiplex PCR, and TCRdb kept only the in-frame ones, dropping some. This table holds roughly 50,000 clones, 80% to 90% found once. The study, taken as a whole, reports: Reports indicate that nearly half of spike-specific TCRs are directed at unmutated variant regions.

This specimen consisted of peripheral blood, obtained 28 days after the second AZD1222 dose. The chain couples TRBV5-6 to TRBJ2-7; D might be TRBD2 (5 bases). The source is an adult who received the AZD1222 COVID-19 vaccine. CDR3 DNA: TGTGCCAGCAGCTTGGGCCCGGGGAATGAGCAGTACTTC. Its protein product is CASSLGPGNEQYF.